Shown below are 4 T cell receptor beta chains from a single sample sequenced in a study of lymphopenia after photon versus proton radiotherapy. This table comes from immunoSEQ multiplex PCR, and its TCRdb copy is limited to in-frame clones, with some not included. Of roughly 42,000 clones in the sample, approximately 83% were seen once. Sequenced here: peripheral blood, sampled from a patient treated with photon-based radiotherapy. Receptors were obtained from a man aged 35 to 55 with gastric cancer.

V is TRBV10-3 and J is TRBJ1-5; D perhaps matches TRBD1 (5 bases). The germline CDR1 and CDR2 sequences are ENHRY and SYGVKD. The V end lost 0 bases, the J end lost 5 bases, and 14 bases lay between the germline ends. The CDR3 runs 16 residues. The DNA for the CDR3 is TGTGCCATCAGTGAGTCCCGGGGGGGGGTGGATCAGCCCCAGCATTTT. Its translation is CAISESRGGVDQPQHF.

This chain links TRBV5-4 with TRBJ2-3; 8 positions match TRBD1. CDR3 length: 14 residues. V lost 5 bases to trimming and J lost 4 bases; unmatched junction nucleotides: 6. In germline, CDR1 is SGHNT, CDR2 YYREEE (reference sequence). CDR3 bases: TGTGCCAGCAGTTACACAGGGGGACCAGATACGCAGTATTTT. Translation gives CASSYTGGPDTQYF.

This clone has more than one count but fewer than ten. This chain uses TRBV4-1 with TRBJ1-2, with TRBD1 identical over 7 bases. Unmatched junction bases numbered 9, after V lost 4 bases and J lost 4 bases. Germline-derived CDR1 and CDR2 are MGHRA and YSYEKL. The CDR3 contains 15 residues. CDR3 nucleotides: TGCGCCAGCAGCCCCCGGGAGGGGGCTTCCTATGGCTACACCTTC. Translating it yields CASSPREGASYGYTF.

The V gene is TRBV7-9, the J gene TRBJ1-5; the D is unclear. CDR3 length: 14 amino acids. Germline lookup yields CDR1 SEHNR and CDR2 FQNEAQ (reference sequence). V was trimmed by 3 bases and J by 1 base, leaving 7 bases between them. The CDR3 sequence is CASSFGNSNQPQHF. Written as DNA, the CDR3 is TGTGCCAGCAGCTTCGGTAACAGCAATCAGCCCCAGCATTTT.